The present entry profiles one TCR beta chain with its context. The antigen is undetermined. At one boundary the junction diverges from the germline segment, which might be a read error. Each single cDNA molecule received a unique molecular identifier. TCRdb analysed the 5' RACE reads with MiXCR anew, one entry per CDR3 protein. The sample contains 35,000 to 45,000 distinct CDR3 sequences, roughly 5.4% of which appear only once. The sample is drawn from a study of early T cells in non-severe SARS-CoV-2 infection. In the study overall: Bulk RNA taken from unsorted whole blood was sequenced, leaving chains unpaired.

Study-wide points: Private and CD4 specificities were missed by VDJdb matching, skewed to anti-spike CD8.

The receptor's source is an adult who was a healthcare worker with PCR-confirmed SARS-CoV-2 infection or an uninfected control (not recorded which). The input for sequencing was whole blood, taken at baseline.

The CDR3 DNA reads TGTGCCAGCTCACCGGACAGGGAGCACTTC. Amino acid sequence: CASSPDREHF. This chain uses TRBV18 with TRBJ2-7; 8 bases fit TRBD1. Germline V gene data show CDR1 as KGHSH and CDR2 as LQKENI. This CDR3 has 10 amino acids.